One and the same sample provided the 20 T cell receptor beta chains below, sequenced in a study of identical twins. TCRdb ran MiXCR on the 5' RACE reads and lists one entry per CDR3 protein. The sample carries about 220,000 distinct CDR3 sequences, 6.5% recorded once. The data were also submitted as part of a second study, on T cells expressing NK-cell markers.

The sequenced sample was CD8+ T cells sorted from blood. These receptors came from a young woman in good health.

The chain recombines TRBV18 with TRBJ1-5; possibly TRBD1 for D (6 bases). Germline CDR1 KGHSH, CDR2 LQKENI. The CDR3 length is 16 residues. V gave up 6 bases and J gave up 2 bases, with 17 bases separating them. CDR3 sequence reads: CASSLGWGRGNQPQHF. Here the CDR3 DNA reads TGTGCCAGCTCGCTAGGGTGGGGGCGCGGCAATCAGCCCCAGCATTTT.

The chain recombines TRBV10-1 with TRBJ2-3; 11 positions agree with TRBD2. With 6 bases clipped from V and 4 bases from J, the junction kept 12 bases outside the gene matches. The CDR3 is 17 residues long. Germline V CDR1 and CDR2: WNHNN, SYGVQD (reference sequence). CDR3: CASRPLHSGGAPDTQYF. In nucleotides, the CDR3 is TGCGCCAGCAGGCCCCTGCATAGCGGGGGGGCCCCAGATACGCAGTATTTT.

This clonotype was seen ten or more times. The chain recombines TRBV2 with TRBJ2-1; D not resolved. The CDR3 runs to 12 residues. The ends were cut back, 1 base at V and 9 bases at J, with 7 bases in the middle. Germline loops: CDR1 SNHLY, CDR2 FYNNEI. Here the CDR3 reads CASSEVLGEQFF. DNA for the CDR3: TGTGCCAGCAGTGAAGTCTTAGGTGAGCAGTTCTTC.

This clonotype was observed a handful of times. The rearrangement joins TRBV9 to TRBJ1-2, with D maybe TRBD1 (5 bases). V was pared by 5 bases and J by 3 bases, with 23 bases between. The CDR3 is made up of 17 amino acids. CDR1 and CDR2 (germline): SGDLS, YYNGEE. The CDR3 coding sequence is TGTGCCAGCAGGCGGGGGGACTACTTTAACCCTCACTATGGCTACACCTTC. Translating gives CASRRGDYFNPHYGYTF.

In its sample, this clonotype was seen many times. The V call is TRBV5-1, the J call TRBJ2-7, with D uncertain. Trimming left V 0 bases short and J 0 bases short, with 10 bases between. Germline assignment: CDR1 SGHRS and CDR2 YFSETQ. The CDR3 sequence is 15 residues long. CDR3: CASSLGIRASYEQYF. The CDR3 nucleotides are TGCGCCAGCAGCTTGGGAATTAGGGCCTCCTACGAGCAGTACTTC.

The rearrangement uses TRBV30 and TRBJ2-1; 10 bases are shared with TRBD2. From germline, CDR1 is GTSNPN and CDR2 SVGIG (reference sequence). The CDR3 has 15 residues. V trimming: 4 bases; J trimming: 4 bases; junction bases outside the gene matches: 7. The CDR3 DNA reads TGTGCCTGGACTCAGGGGACTAGCGCTTACAATGAGCAGTTCTTC. Amino acids: CAWTQGTSAYNEQFF. The whole variable domain, remainder taken from reference TRBV30 and TRBJ2-1, is SQTIHQWPATLVQPVGSPLSLECTVEGTSNPNLYWYRQAAGRGLQLLFYSVGIGQISSEVPQNLSASRPQDRQFILSSKKLLLSDSGFYLCAWTQGTSAYNEQFFGPGTRLTVL.

V and J are TRBV6-1 and TRBJ1-3; 8 nucleotides line up with TRBD1. Per germline, CDR1 MNHNS and CDR2 SASEGT. This CDR3 has 14 residues. The junction had 9 bases not matched to a gene; V was cut back by 6 bases and J by 8 bases. CDR3 in amino acids: CASRRQGYGDTIYF. Here the CDR3 DNA reads TGTGCCAGCAGGAGACAGGGGTATGGGGACACCATATATTTT.

This clonotype was counted ten times or more. This rearrangement joins TRBV4-3 to TRBJ2-1; no clear D gene. Germline assignment: CDR1 LGHNA and CDR2 YSLEER. The CDR3 totals 12 residues. V was trimmed by 3 bases and J by 10 bases, leaving 10 bases between them. Here the CDR3 DNA reads TGCGCCAGCAGCCAGAGAGTCGGCGAGCAGTTCTTC. Protein sequence: CASSQRVGEQFF.

The rearrangement joins TRBV7-9 to TRBJ1-1; 7 bases align to TRBD1. The CDR3 spans 15 residues. Germline V gene data show CDR1 as SEHNR and CDR2 as FQNEAQ (reference sequence). V lost 5 bases, J lost 0 bases, and 6 bases stayed unmatched. CDR3 region: CASSLEGTVNTEAFF. As DNA, the CDR3 is TGTGCCAGCAGCCTGGAGGGGACAGTGAACACTGAAGCTTTCTTT.

This clonotype was seen more than once but under ten times. The gene calls are TRBV15 and TRBJ2-6, with D unresolved. V was cut by 7 bases and J by 4 bases, with 8 bases left in between. This CDR3 comprises 13 residues. CDR1 and CDR2 from the germline V gene are LNHNV and YYDKDF (reference sequence). CDR3 sequence reads: CATNPVGANVLTF. The CDR3, as DNA: TGTGCCACCAACCCGGTCGGGGCCAACGTCCTGACTTTC.

This clonotype was recorded a few times. The V gene is TRBV6-1, the J gene TRBJ1-5; D uncertain. The CDR3 consists of 14 residues. V was cut by 5 bases and J by 7 bases, with 15 bases left in between. Germline CDR1 reads MNHNS; CDR2 reads SASEGT. In DNA, the CDR3 is TGTGCCAGCAGTCCTTCGCGGGGAGGACAGCCCCAGCATTTT. It is translated as CASSPSRGGQPQHF.

As for this clonotype: A much larger clone differs by one base, so this may be a read error. The V and J genes are TRBV11-2 and TRBJ2-3; the D gene is possibly TRBD1 (5 bases). This CDR3 is built from 17 residues. CDR1 is SGHAT, CDR2 FQNNGV, per germline. V gave up 5 bases and J gave up 0 bases, with 18 bases separating them. CDR3 loop: CASSPWGARKSTDTQYF. In nucleotides, the CDR3 is TGTGCCAGCAGCCCGTGGGGCGCGAGGAAGAGCACAGATACGCAGTATTTT.

This clonotype has ten or more counts. The chain links TRBV7-9 to TRBJ2-4, with 8 bases aligning to TRBD2. This CDR3 is 17 amino acids long. J was trimmed by 1 base and V by 5 bases; bases with no gene match: 10. CDR1 and CDR2 (germline): SEHNR, FQNEAQ (reference sequence). The CDR3 spells CASSRGGQGIAKNIQYF. For the CDR3, the DNA is TGTGCCAGCAGCCGCGGGGGGCAAGGGATTGCCAAAAACATTCAGTACTTC.

This clonotype was found a few times. This sequence joins TRBV29-1 and TRBJ2-3; either TRBD1 or TRBD2 may fit D (5 bases each). CDR1 SQVTM and CDR2 ANQGSEA come from the germline V gene. V gave up 0 bases and J gave up 6 bases, with 22 bases separating them. The CDR3 covers 17 residues. The CDR3 loop is CSVEDRGQGAYWDTQYF. The CDR3, as DNA: TGCAGCGTTGAAGATCGGGGCCAGGGCGCGTATTGGGATACGCAGTATTTT.

This clonotype was observed a few times. V usage is TRBV5-5 and J usage is TRBJ1-1; D gene ambiguous. CDR3 length: 12 residues. Germline CDR1 is SGHKS and CDR2 is YYEKEE (reference sequence). V was cut by 0 bases and J by 7 bases, with 7 bases left in between. CDR3 sequence (DNA): TGTGCCAGCAGCTTGGCTGCGTATGAAGCTTTCTTT. Protein product: CASSLAAYEAFF.

This clonotype was detected ten times or more. This chain uses TRBV27 with TRBJ2-7; the D gene is possibly TRBD2 (5 bases). The CDR3 is 15 amino acids. V lost 0 bases and J lost 3, with 12 bases in between. Germline V CDR1 and CDR2: MNHEY, SMNVEV (reference sequence). CDR3 sequence: CASSLSPGGGYEQYF. The CDR3 region has the DNA TGTGCCAGCAGTTTATCCCCTGGAGGCGGCTACGAGCAGTACTTC.

The rearrangement uses TRBV7-2 and TRBJ2-5, with 8 bases lining up with TRBD2. The germline V gene encodes CDR1 SGHTA and CDR2 FQGNSA. This CDR3 has 15 amino acids. V dropped 7 bases and J dropped 4; count of bases not matched to a gene: 11. The CDR3 protein is CASTLAVSGRETQYF. The DNA for the CDR3 is TGTGCCAGCACCCTGGCAGTGAGCGGGAGAGAGACCCAGTACTTC.

This clonotype was picked up a small number of times. The chain is built from TRBV4-3 and TRBJ2-1; D gene unclear. Trimming left V 0 bases short and J 5 bases short, with 14 bases between. The CDR3 sequence is 16 residues long. Germline assignment: CDR1 LGHNA and CDR2 YSLEER. CDR3 sequence reads: CASSQDRALLDNEQFF. In nucleotides, the CDR3 is TGCGCCAGCAGCCAAGATAGGGCGTTACTGGACAATGAGCAGTTCTTC.

This clonotype occurred a few times. The CDR3 sequence is CASNGGAGVNEQFF. In DNA form, the CDR3 reads TGTGCCAGCAACGGGGGAGCGGGGGTAAATGAGCAGTTCTTC. The chain combines TRBV9 with TRBJ2-1, with 8 positions matching TRBD2. CDR3 size: 14 residues. Germline assignment: CDR1 SGDLS and CDR2 YYNGEE. Unmatched junction bases numbered 9, after V lost 6 bases and J lost 7 bases.

This clonotype was recorded a few times. This chain joins TRBV7-8 and TRBJ2-3; TRBD1 matches 10 bases. The CDR3 is 16 residues long. Germline CDR1 SGHVS, CDR2 FQNEAQ. V dropped 5 bases and J dropped 2; count of bases not matched to a gene: 7. The DNA of the CDR3 is TGTGCCAGCAGCCCTCGACAGGGGGCACTCACAGATACGCAGTATTTT. This codes for CASSPRQGALTDTQYF.